Each of the 22 T cell receptor beta chains below was sequenced from the same sample in a study of OX40 agonist ivuxolimab in advanced cancers. The assay was immunoSEQ multiplex PCR, and TCRdb's table has in-frame clones only and misses some. The sample lists approximately 100,000 clones, approximately 86% occurring once. Sequenced material: CD4+ or CD8+ T cells sorted from blood, taken in a trial of the OX40 agonist ivuxolimab. Receptors originate from an adult with an advanced solid tumor such as melanoma, head and neck, liver or kidney cancer.

The V call is TRBV28, the J call TRBJ2-7; D possibly corresponds to TRBD1 (6 bases). The germline V gene has CDR1 MDHEN and CDR2 SYDVKM. Trimming shortened V by 8 bases and J by 1 base, and 15 bases separated the two germline ends. The CDR3 is 14 residues long. The CDR3 coding sequence is TGTGCCAGCGCCTTTGCCACAGGGTCCTACGAGCAGTACTTC. Translation gives CASAFATGSYEQYF. Looking up the rest from reference TRBV28 and TRBJ2-7 gives the full variable domain: DVKVTQSSRYLVKRTGEKVFLECVQDMDHENMFWYRQDPGLGLRLIYFSYDVKMKEKGDIPEGYSVSREKKERFSLILESASTNQTSMYLCASAFATGSYEQYFGPGTRLTVT.

The chain carries TRBV7-1 and TRBJ2-6; D is ambiguous. TRBV7-1 is recorded as an ORF, its role being uncertain. V was pared by 3 bases and J by 3 bases, with 21 bases between. The CDR3 sequence is 19 residues long. The CDR3 region is CASSSYSSHGRVGANVLTF. Written as DNA, the CDR3 is TGTGCCAGCAGCTCCTATTCCTCCCACGGACGGGTTGGGGCCAACGTCCTGACTTTC.

The table lists this clone with a count of one. The genes are TRBV7-3 and TRBJ2-3; tentatively, D is TRBD2 (6 bases). The V end was cut by 6 bases, the J end by 5 bases, with 15 bases between. The CDR3 has 14 residues. Germline V gives CDR1 SGHTA, CDR2 FQGTGA. CDR3 residues: CASSEGTLGDTQYF. CDR3 nucleotide sequence: TGTGCCAGCAGTGAGGGGACTCTCGGAGATACGCAGTATTTT.

This clone was seen a few times. The chain links TRBV30 to TRBJ2-7, with 11 bases aligning to TRBD2. V lost 1 base, J lost 0 bases, and 5 bases stayed unmatched. From germline, CDR1 is GTSNPN and CDR2 SVGIG (reference sequence). This CDR3 has 16 residues. This chain's CDR3 is CAWSAPGTSGSYEQYF. In DNA form, the CDR3 reads TGTGCCTGGAGTGCCCCCGGGACTAGCGGCTCCTACGAGCAGTACTTC. The full variable domain, its missing parts supplied by reference TRBV30 and TRBJ2-7, is SQTIHQWPATLVQPVGSPLSLECTVEGTSNPNLYWYRQAAGRGLQLLFYSVGIGQISSEVPQNLSASRPQDRQFILSSKKLLLSDSGFYLCAWSAPGTSGSYEQYFGPGTRLTVT.

This clone was picked up a small number of times. The J gene is TRBJ2-7, the V gene TRBV11-2; D gene unclear. The germline V and J ends were trimmed by 5 bases and 0 bases, with 14 bases remaining between them. Germline CDR1 SGHAT, CDR2 FQNNGV. The length of the CDR3 is 15 residues. The CDR3 protein is CASSITSFFSYEQYF. Here the CDR3 DNA reads TGTGCCAGCAGCATTACCTCTTTCTTCTCCTACGAGCAGTACTTC.

V and J are TRBV27 and TRBJ2-7; D is unclear. V lost 5 bases and J 3 bases, leaving 11 bases between the germline ends. This CDR3 contains 13 residues. From germline, CDR1 is MNHEY and CDR2 SMNVEV (reference sequence). The CDR3 DNA is TGTGCCAGCAGTATAACCCCAAACTACGAGCAGTACTTC. Translation: CASSITPNYEQYF.

The rearrangement joins TRBV10-3 to TRBJ2-3, with 7 bases that match TRBD1. The CDR3 has 14 amino acids. J lost 1 base, V lost 9 bases, and 7 bases had no gene match. Germline CDR1 ENHRY, CDR2 SYGVKD. CDR3 in amino acids: CAIRTGTGTDTQYF. For the CDR3, the DNA is TGTGCCATTAGGACCGGGACAGGCACAGATACGCAGTATTTT.

This chain connects TRBV11-3 to TRBJ2-1, with D perhaps TRBD2 (5 bases). Germline CDR1 and CDR2: SGHNT and YENEEA. Trimming left V 11 bases short and J 5 bases short, with 16 bases between. This CDR3 is 13 amino acids long. CDR3 amino acids: CAQKLGEHNEQFF. CDR3 sequence (DNA): TGTGCCCAGAAGCTGGGAGAGCACAATGAGCAGTTCTTC. The full variable domain, rest sourced from reference TRBV11-3 and TRBJ2-1, is EAGVVQSPRYKIIEKKQPVAFWCNPISGHNTLYWYLQNLGQGPELLIRYENEEAVDDSQLPKDRFSAERLKGVDSTLKIQPAELGDSAVYLCAQKLGEHNEQFFGPGTRLTVL.

Ten or more counts support this clone. This chain connects TRBV7-3 to TRBJ2-2; 7 positions agree with TRBD2. CDR1 SGHTA and CDR2 FQGTGA come from the germline V gene. V lost 4 bases, J lost 3 bases, and 2 bases stayed unmatched. CDR3 length: 14 residues. This CDR3 reads CASSSTSDTGELFF. The CDR3 DNA reads TGTGCCAGCAGCTCAACTAGCGACACCGGGGAGCTGTTTTTT.

This clone occurred a few times. V and J are TRBV18 and TRBJ1-1; D gene ambiguous. V lost 2 bases to trimming and J lost 5 bases, with 9 bases between them. Germline values: CDR1 KGHSH, CDR2 LQKENI. This CDR3 has 13 residues. CDR3 in DNA: TGTGCCAGCTCACCAAACAAGGGAACTGAAGCTTTCTTT. Protein: CASSPNKGTEAFF.

The V gene is TRBV2, the J gene TRBJ2-1; the D gene is possibly TRBD2 (6 bases). The CDR3 runs to 15 residues. Trimming left V 3 bases short and J 6 bases short, with 15 bases between. Germline V gene lookup returns CDR1 SNHLY and CDR2 FYNNEI. The CDR3 coding sequence is TGTGCCAGCAGTGAGGAGGGGAAGTGGGGCAATGAGCAGTTCTTC. It is translated as CASSEEGKWGNEQFF.

V is TRBV12-5 and J is TRBJ2-5; 11 nucleotides agree with TRBD1. Per germline, CDR1 LGHNT and CDR2 FRNRAP. After removal of 6 bases from V and 7 bases from J, the junction contained 10 bases not matched to a gene. The CDR3 is 15 residues long. The CDR3 DNA reads as TGTGCTAGTGGCACGGGACAGGGGGGAGAAGGGACCCAGTACTTC. It yields the protein CASGTGQGGEGTQYF. The whole variable domain, filled in from reference TRBV12-5 and TRBJ2-5, reads DARVTQTPRHKVTEMGQEVTMRCQPILGHNTVFWYRQTMMQGLELLAYFRNRAPLDDSGMPKDRFSAEMPDATLATLKIQPSEPRDSAVYFCASGTGQGGEGTQYFGPGTRLLVL.

CDR3 amino acids: CASSLDQGGYNEQFF. The CDR3 nucleotides are TGTGCCAGCAGCTTAGATCAGGGCGGCTACAATGAGCAGTTCTTC. The V and J genes are TRBV11-2 and TRBJ2-1, with D perhaps matching TRBD1 (5 bases). V shed 0 bases and J shed 3 bases, with 9 bases lying between them. The CDR3 sequence is 15 residues long. CDR1 SGHAT and CDR2 FQNNGV come from the germline V gene. The whole variable domain, remainder taken from reference TRBV11-2 and TRBJ2-1, is EAGVAQSPRYKIIEKRQSVAFWCNPISGHATLYWYQQILGQGPKLLIQFQNNGVVDDSQLPKDRFSAERLKGVDSTLKIQPAKLEDSAVYLCASSLDQGGYNEQFFGPGTRLTVL.

The chain employs TRBV27 and TRBJ2-3; D may correspond to TRBD1 or TRBD2 (5 bases each). The CDR3 length is 16 residues. Germline-derived CDR1 and CDR2 are MNHEY and SMNVEV (reference sequence). V lost 5 bases, J lost 5 bases, and 20 bases lay in between. CDR3 amino acids: CASSPYGTPPRDTQYF. The CDR3 DNA follows: TGTGCCAGCAGTCCCTATGGGACCCCGCCGCGAGATACGCAGTATTTT.

The table lists this clone with a count of one. Written as DNA, the CDR3 is TGTGCCAGCAGCCCCGGACAGGAGGGCCAGCCCCAGCATTTT. It encodes CASSPGQEGQPQHF. This chain joins TRBV28 and TRBJ1-5; 7 nucleotides agree with TRBD1. The CDR3 sequence is 14 residues long. Germline lookup yields CDR1 MDHEN and CDR2 SYDVKM. With 6 bases clipped from V and 7 bases from J, the junction kept 9 bases outside the gene matches.

The J gene is TRBJ1-1, the V gene TRBV6-6, with unresolved D. From germline, CDR1 is MNHNY and CDR2 SVGAGI (reference sequence). Trimming cost V 4 bases and J 1 base, with 7 bases left between them. The CDR3 spans 13 residues. Here the CDR3 DNA reads TGTGCCAGCAGTTCCGACCGGAACACTGAAGCTTTCTTT. This sequence encodes CASSSDRNTEAFF.

The chain's CDR3 is CASSDGSSYNEQFF. The CDR3 bases are TGTGCCAGCAGTGACGGGAGCTCCTACAATGAGCAGTTCTTC. V and J are TRBV6-1 and TRBJ2-1, with D maybe TRBD2 (6 bases). V shed 3 bases and J shed 0 bases, with 6 bases lying between them. This CDR3 is 14 amino acids long. Germline V gene sequence: CDR1 MNHNS, CDR2 SASEGT.

A few counts support this clone. The chain recombines TRBV5-6 with TRBJ2-3; D perhaps matches TRBD1 (5 bases). Trimming left V 2 bases short and J 4 bases short, with 11 bases between. CDR1 is SGHDT, CDR2 YYEEEE, per germline. The length of the CDR3 is 14 residues. Written as DNA, the CDR3 is TGTGCCAGCAGCTTAAGTCAGGGTTCAGATACGCAGTATTTT. This encodes CASSLSQGSDTQYF.

The J gene is TRBJ2-7, the V gene TRBV6-5, with 7 nucleotides matching TRBD1. The CDR3 length is 14 residues. From germline, CDR1 is MNHEY and CDR2 SVGAGI. With V trimmed by 6 bases and J by 4 bases, 9 bases remained unmatched. The CDR3 DNA is TGTGCCAGCAGGAAGGACAGGACGTTTTACGAGCAGTACTTC. Its translation is CASRKDRTFYEQYF.

V usage is TRBV7-6 and J usage is TRBJ2-2; D might be TRBD1 (6 bases). This CDR3 is 14 amino acids long. In germline, CDR1 is SGHVS, CDR2 FNYEAQ. Trimming cost V 5 bases and J 3 bases, with 10 bases left between them. The CDR3 coding sequence is TGTGCCAGCAGCCAACAGGGTTACACCGGGGAGCTGTTTTTT. Translated: CASSQQGYTGELFF.

To note about this clone: Other DNA variants within this sample encode the same CDR3. The chain joins TRBV30 to TRBJ2-7; tentatively, D is TRBD1 or TRBD2 (5 bases each). The CDR3 runs to 13 residues. Germline CDR1 GTSNPN, CDR2 SVGIG (reference sequence). Trimming removed 0 bases from V and 4 bases from J, with 10 bases in between. The CDR3 reads CAWSVGGGYEQYF. Here the CDR3 DNA reads TGTGCCTGGAGTGTAGGTGGGGGTTACGAGCAGTACTTC.

This clone occurred a few times. The chain couples TRBV30 to TRBJ2-7, with 10 nucleotides matching TRBD1. Germline assignment: CDR1 GTSNPN and CDR2 SVGIG (reference sequence). V shed 5 bases, J shed 4 bases, and the junction held 8 bases outside the gene matches. This CDR3 contains 14 residues. CDR3 loop: CAWRRPGQGYEQYF. DNA for the CDR3: TGTGCCTGGCGGCGCCCGGGACAGGGGTACGAGCAGTACTTC.